The sequence of this T cell receptor beta chain was determined in a study of T-cell memory formation after mild COVID-19. Study results and limitations: The authors did not confirm SARS-CoV-2 specificity of second-wave clones peaking day 37.

Using its own MiXCR run on the 5' RACE reads, TCRdb lists one record per CDR3 protein. The sample contains nearly 250,000 distinct CDR3 sequences, less than 20% of which appear only once. Concerning this clonotype itself: Antigen unknown.

CDR1 and CDR2 (germline): SEHNR, FQNEAQ (reference sequence). This CDR3 comprises 14 residues. Between the trimmed V and J ends, which lost 1 base and 14 bases, there was a span of 20 bases. This TCR derives from an adult woman who had mild COVID-19 (a few samples of this study predate the infection). Cell type and time point are not known. Sequencing was carried out using PBMCs or a T cell subset sorted from them (not recorded which). The chain joins TRBV7-9 to TRBJ1-2, with D possibly matching TRBD1 (6 bases). The CDR3 sequence: CASSLDLSDRSSTF. In DNA form, the CDR3 reads TGTGCCAGCAGCTTAGACCTCAGCGACAGGTCCAGTACCTTC.